The 2 T cell receptor beta chains given below trace back to one sample, sequenced in a study of blood T cells in healthy people across ages. Combining a sample-barcoded 5' primer with a J-beta primer mix, a second PCR ran for about 6 to 11 cycles. In TCRdb, the 5' RACE reads were re-called with MiXCR into one record per CDR3 protein. The table shows around 400,000 distinct CDR3 sequences, with about 49% occurring only once. Material for sequencing was blood. These receptors originate from a man in his sixties in good health.

The chain uses TRBV20-1 and TRBJ2-2; 8 bases line up with TRBD1. This CDR3 contains 14 residues. CDR1 and CDR2 from the germline V gene are DFQATT and SNEGSKA (reference sequence). V lost 3 bases and J lost 3; bases outside the gene matches: 3. The CDR3 reads CSARTGADTGELFF. The CDR3 DNA is TGCAGTGCTAGGACAGGGGCGGACACCGGGGAGCTGTTTTTT.

CDR3 coding DNA: TGTGCCAGCACCCGGGGCGCGGGGGTCGGTGAGCAGTTCTTC. Amino acid sequence: CASTRGAGVGEQFF. The chain is built from TRBV12-3 or TRBV12-4 and TRBJ2-1; TRBD2 agrees at 7 bases. Trimming took 7 bases from V and 9 from J; bases not matched to a gene: 12. The CDR3 consists of 14 residues.